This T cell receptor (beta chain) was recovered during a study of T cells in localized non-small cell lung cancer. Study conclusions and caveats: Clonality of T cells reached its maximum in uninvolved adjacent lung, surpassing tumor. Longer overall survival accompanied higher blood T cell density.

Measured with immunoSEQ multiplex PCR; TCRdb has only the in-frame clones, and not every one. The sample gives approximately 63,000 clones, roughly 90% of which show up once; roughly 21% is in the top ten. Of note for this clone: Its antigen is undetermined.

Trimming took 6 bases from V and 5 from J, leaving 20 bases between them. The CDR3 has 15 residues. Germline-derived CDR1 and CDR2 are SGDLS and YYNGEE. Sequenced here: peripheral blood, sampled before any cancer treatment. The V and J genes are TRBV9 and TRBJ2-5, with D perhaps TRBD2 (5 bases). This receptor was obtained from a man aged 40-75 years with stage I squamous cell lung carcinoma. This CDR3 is CASKTPRGSGETQYF. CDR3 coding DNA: TGTGCCAGCAAAACCCCCCGAGGGAGTGGGGAGACCCAGTACTTC. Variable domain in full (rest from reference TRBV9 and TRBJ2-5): DSGVTQTPKHLITATGQRVTLRCSPRSGDLSVYWYQQSLDQGLQFLIQYYNGEERAKGNILERFSAQQFPDLHSELNLSSLELGDSALYFCASKTPRGSGETQYFGPGTRLLVL.